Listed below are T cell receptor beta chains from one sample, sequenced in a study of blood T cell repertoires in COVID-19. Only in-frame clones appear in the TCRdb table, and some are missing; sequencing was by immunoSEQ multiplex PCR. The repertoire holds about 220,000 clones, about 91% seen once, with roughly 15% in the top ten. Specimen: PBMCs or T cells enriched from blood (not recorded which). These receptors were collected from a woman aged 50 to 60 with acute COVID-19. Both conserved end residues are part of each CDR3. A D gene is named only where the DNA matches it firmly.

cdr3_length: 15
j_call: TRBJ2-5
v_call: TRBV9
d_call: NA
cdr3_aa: CASSVAPRAGETQYF

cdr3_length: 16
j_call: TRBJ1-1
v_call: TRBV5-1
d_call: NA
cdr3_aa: CASSLFFTGFDTEAFF

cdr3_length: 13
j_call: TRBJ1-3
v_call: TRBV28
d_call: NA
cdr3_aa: CASSSSVPRTIYF

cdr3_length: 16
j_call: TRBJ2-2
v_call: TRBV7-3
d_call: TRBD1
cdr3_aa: CASSSQGAGMAGELFF

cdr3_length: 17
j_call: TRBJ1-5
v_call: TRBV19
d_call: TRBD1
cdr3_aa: CASSMGDRLSRNQPQHF

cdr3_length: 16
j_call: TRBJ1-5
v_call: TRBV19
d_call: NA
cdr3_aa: CASSINRGGGNQPQHF

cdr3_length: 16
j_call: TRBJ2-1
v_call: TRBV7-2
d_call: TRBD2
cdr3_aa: CASSYTGTRTNNEQFF

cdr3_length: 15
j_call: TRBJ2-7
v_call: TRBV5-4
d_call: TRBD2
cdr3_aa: CASSLAGTSVYEQYF

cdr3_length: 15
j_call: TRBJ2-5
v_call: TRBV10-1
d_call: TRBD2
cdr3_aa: CASILAVFPQETQYF

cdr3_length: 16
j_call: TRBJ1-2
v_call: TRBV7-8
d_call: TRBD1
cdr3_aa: CASSPGTGAAPGGYTF

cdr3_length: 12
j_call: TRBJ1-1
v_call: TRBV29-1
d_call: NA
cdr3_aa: CSVGHLNTEAFF

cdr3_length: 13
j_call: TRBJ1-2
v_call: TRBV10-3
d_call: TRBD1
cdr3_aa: CAISELDRGNYTF

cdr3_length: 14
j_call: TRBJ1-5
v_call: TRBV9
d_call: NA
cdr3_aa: CASSSGNRNQPQHF

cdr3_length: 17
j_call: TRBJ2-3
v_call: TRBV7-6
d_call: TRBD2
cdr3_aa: CASSPRGTSGLEDTQYF

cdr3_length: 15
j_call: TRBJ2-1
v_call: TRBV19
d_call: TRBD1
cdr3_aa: CASSIRDRGNNEQFF

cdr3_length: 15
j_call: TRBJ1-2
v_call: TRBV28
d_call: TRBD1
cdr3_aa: CASSLTGGPLYGYTF

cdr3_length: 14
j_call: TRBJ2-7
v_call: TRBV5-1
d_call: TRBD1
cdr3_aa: CASSTRQGINEQYF

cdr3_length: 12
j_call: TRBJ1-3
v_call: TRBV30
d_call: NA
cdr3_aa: CASTDSGNTIYF

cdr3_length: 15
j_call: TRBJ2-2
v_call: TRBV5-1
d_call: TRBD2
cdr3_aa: CASSLTSGNTGELFF

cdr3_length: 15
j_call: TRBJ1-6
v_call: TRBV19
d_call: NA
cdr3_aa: CASSIRGGDNSPLHF

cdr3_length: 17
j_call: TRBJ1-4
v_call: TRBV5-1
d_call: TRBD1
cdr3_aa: CASSRVGLTGGQEKLFF

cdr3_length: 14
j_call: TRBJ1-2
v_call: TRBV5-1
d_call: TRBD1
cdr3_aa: CATREDRAYDGYTF

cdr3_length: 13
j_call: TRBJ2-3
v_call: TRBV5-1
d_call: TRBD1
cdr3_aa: CASRTGSTDTQYF

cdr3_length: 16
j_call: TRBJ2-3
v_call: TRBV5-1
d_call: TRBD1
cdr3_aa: CASSSQTQGSTDTQYF

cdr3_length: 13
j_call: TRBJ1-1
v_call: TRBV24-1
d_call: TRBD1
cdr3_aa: CATSDPGQGTAFF

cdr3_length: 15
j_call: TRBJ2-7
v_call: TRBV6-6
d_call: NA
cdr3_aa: CASSLLDSRGIRQYF

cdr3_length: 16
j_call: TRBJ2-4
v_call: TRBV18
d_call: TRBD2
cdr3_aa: CASSPKREGPGNIQYF

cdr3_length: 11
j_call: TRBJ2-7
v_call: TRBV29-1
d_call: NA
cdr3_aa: CSIRREYEQYF

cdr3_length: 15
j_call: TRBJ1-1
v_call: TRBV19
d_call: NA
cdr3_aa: CASSPLNAGDTEAFF

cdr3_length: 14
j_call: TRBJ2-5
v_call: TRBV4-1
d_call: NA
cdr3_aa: CASSQQQGLETQYF

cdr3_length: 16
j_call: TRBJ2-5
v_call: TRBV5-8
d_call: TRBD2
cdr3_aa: CASSPLAGGPQETQYF

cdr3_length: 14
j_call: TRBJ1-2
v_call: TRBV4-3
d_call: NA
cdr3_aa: CASSQRNGPYGYTF